These T cell receptor beta chains were read from a single sample in a study of cytomegalovirus exposure and HLA in healthy donors. Produced via immunoSEQ multiplex PCR; TCRdb's table is partial and in-frame only. The sample records around 200,000 clones, 80% to 90% being singletons. The source material was PBMCs. These receptors originate from a girl aged 2 to 10 in good health and CMV-seropositive. CDR3s include the opening cysteine and the closing phenylalanine or tryptophan.

J	V	CDR3
TRBJ1-2	TRBV25-1	CASSDDRDYGYTF
TRBJ1-2	TRBV5-1	CASSPDSTYGYTF
TRBJ2-2	TRBV5-4	CASSFWEGELFF
TRBJ1-1	TRBV10-3	CASGQVGEIEAFF
TRBJ2-7	TRBV6-4	CASIAGRVVEQYF
TRBJ2-7	TRBV30	CAWRDRQSDEQYF
TRBJ1-3	TRBV6-5	CASARGGGGNTIYF
TRBJ2-1	TRBV27	CASSLWGRLAGGGNEQFF
TRBJ1-1	TRBV7-3	CASSPGDRDSSKAFF
TRBJ2-3	TRBV9	CASSVGERGVGDTQYF
TRBJ1-4	TRBV5-1	CASSFQRFLEKLFF
TRBJ2-7	TRBV4-2	CASSPKIGRGGGEQYF
TRBJ2-7	TRBV27	CASSLWTSGSLPYEQYF
TRBJ1-1	TRBV6-5	CASSYDEKREAFF
TRBJ2-5	TRBV7-3	CASSSDREETQYF
TRBJ1-2	TRBV12-5	CASGGTGLKNYGYTF
TRBJ2-3	TRBV5-6	CASSLGVQGVADTQYF
TRBJ1-1	TRBV9	CASSVDSLGTRGEAFF
TRBJ1-1	TRBV28	CASRPTNRDRGTEAFF
TRBJ2-5	TRBV7-7	CASSLAHSDTEQYF
TRBJ2-3	TRBV10-3	CAISEGSRGQDTQYF
TRBJ2-2	TRBV2	CASSRLGGPGELFF
TRBJ1-6	TRBV6-1	CASSEIGGGWSPLHF
TRBJ1-1	TRBV10-3	CAISRQGADMNTEAFF
TRBJ1-1	TRBV4-1	CASSHPGARNTEAFF
TRBJ2-4	TRBV29-1	CSAGTILNIQYF
TRBJ1-6	TRBV25-1	CASSWGQGLSPLHF
TRBJ2-1	TRBV19	CASTPPWGGNEQFF
TRBJ1-2	TRBV10-3	CAISERDRFSSYTF
TRBJ2-7	TRBV28	CASKSLRLAGIGF
TRBJ2-5	TRBV5-4	CASSYRGQETQYF
TRBJ2-2	TRBV11-2	CASSLDRTTGELFF
TRBJ2-3	TRBV9	CASSDPFGRVADTQYF
TRBJ2-3	TRBV27	CASSFFGGTDTQYF
TRBJ2-7	TRBV5-1	CASSPLLGTGFNEQYF
TRBJ2-7	TRBV19	CASSEGGTYEQYF
TRBJ2-7	TRBV15	CATSRDIEQYF
TRBJ2-1	TRBV11-2	CASSFSRSSYNEQFF
TRBJ2-1	TRBV11-3	CASSSGLSSYNEQFF
TRBJ2-3	TRBV13	CASSQETGVDTQYF
TRBJ1-2	TRBV12-2	CASRSGGLGDRLFYTF
TRBJ2-7	TRBV14	CASSQEQGVTYEQYF
TRBJ2-3	TRBV5-1	CASSFRGRGETQYF
.	TRBV25-1	CASLRDRGYEQYF
TRBJ2-7	TRBV28	CASSPTPPLAGYSYEQYF
TRBJ1-1	TRBV27	CASRSSVVGTEAFF
TRBJ1-2	TRBV4-1	CASSRIRVGTGGFQRYGYTF